This TCR beta chain was retrieved from a study of T cells in Graves' hyperthyroidism and ophthalmopathy. Researchers took RNA transcripts and amplified the TCR beta CDR3 regions from them. The HTBI primer set was used in a first-round RT-PCR of the TCR CDR3. TCRdb recomputed calls from the multiplex PCR reads with MiXCR, one row per CDR3 protein. The repertoire holds some 760,000 distinct CDR3 sequences, with 12% to 15% as singletons. The CDR3 runs 15 residues. Germline V gives CDR1 SGHNT, CDR2 YENEEA. V dropped 1 base and J dropped 3 bases, with 10 bases sitting between them. Hyperthyroidism was newly diagnosed in patients aged 18 to 65 (duration under 2 months). Uncontrolled infection, other autoimmune disease, pregnancy or lactation disqualified patients from enrolment. The PBMCs were sourced from fresh peripheral blood (around 9.9 ml).

This chain uses TRBV11-3 with TRBJ2-4; D unclear. This TCR was sampled from a woman between 18 and 29 years old with Graves' hyperthyroidism. The sequenced material came from blood. In DNA, the CDR3 is TGTGCCAGCAGCTTAGTCGGATGGGGCAAAAACATTCAGTACTTC. It encodes CASSLVGWGKNIQYF.